Listed here are 27 T cell receptor beta chains from one sample, sequenced in a study of PD-L1 blockade in urothelial cancer. As to time point: pretreatment peripheral blood. The data were produced by immunoSEQ multiplex PCR, yet TCRdb's version contains in-frame clones alone and is incomplete. Of more than 45,000 clones in the sample, approximately 78% were seen once. The starting material was PBMCs, obtained around atezolizumab (anti-PD-L1) treatment. The receptors were gathered from a man between 45 and 60 years old with urothelial cancer.

The chain has TRBV2 and TRBJ1-4; the D gene is possibly TRBD1 (6 bases). The CDR3 has 14 residues. V gave up 7 bases and J gave up 8 bases, with 17 bases separating them. Germline CDR1 SNHLY, CDR2 FYNNEI. The CDR3 nucleotides are TGTGCCAGCAAGGTGGGCAGGGGTGACGAAAAACTGTTTTTT. The encoded protein is CASKVGRGDEKLFF.

The J gene is TRBJ1-4, the V gene TRBV9, with 9 bases matching TRBD1. This CDR3 has 15 amino acids. Unmatched junction bases numbered 8, after V lost 4 bases and J lost 7 bases. The germline CDR1 and CDR2 sequences are SGDLS and YYNGEE. The CDR3 sequence is CASSPGGTGREKLFF. The CDR3 region has the DNA TGTGCCAGCAGCCCCGGAGGGACAGGGCGTGAAAAACTGTTTTTT.

The chain couples TRBV5-4 to TRBJ2-7; 9 positions match TRBD1. Trimming took 4 bases from V and 4 from J; bases not matched to a gene: 6. This CDR3 comprises 14 residues. Germline V CDR1 and CDR2: SGHNT, YYREEE (reference sequence). The CDR3 loop is CASSLDRGQYEQYF. The CDR3 coding sequence is TGTGCCAGCAGCCTGGACAGGGGCCAATACGAGCAGTACTTC.

The chain couples TRBV27 to TRBJ1-2; 7 nucleotides align to TRBD1. V dropped 8 bases and J dropped 4; count of bases not matched to a gene: 13. In germline, CDR1 is MNHEY, CDR2 SMNVEV (reference sequence). The CDR3 covers 15 residues. The CDR3 protein is CASSPRDSTTYGYTF. Written as DNA, the CDR3 is TGTGCCAGCTCCCCGAGGGACAGCACAACCTATGGCTACACCTTC.

The chain links TRBV5-1 to TRBJ1-5, with D unclear. The CDR3 is made up of 15 amino acids. Trimming removed 4 bases from V and 0 bases from J, with 11 bases in between. In germline, CDR1 is SGHRS, CDR2 YFSETQ. CDR3: CASSPGVVSNQPQHF. In DNA form, the CDR3 reads TGCGCCAGCAGCCCCGGGGTGGTTAGCAATCAGCCCCAGCATTTT.

The chain uses TRBV7-9 and TRBJ2-7, with D perhaps TRBD2 (5 bases). Germline V gives CDR1 SEHNR, CDR2 FQNEAQ (reference sequence). V lost 9 bases to trimming and J lost 5 bases, with 20 bases between them. The CDR3 loop spans 14 amino acids. The CDR3 DNA sequence: TGTGCCAGTCCCGGGCGGGTGCCGTCGAACGAGCAGTACGTC. Translating it yields CASPGRVPSNEQYV.

This sequence joins TRBV12-5 and TRBJ1-5, with 10 bases aligning to TRBD1. Germline V CDR1 and CDR2: LGHNT, FRNRAP. V trimming: 4 bases; J trimming: 2 bases; junction bases outside the gene matches: 11. The CDR3 totals 18 residues. The CDR3 reads CASGSGTGAAGGNQPQHF. The CDR3 DNA follows: TGTGCTAGTGGTTCCGGGACAGGGGCCGCGGGAGGCAATCAGCCCCAGCATTTT.

This clone was counted once. The chain couples TRBV27 to TRBJ1-6; a possible D gene is TRBD1 (6 bases). V shed 5 bases and J shed 5 bases, with 16 bases lying between them. The length of the CDR3 is 16 residues. The germline gives CDR1 MNHEY, CDR2 SMNVEV (reference sequence). CDR3: CASSRAQGSNNSPLHF. CDR3 in DNA: TGTGCCAGCAGTCGCGCTCAGGGGTCTAATAATTCACCCCTCCACTTT.

V is TRBV5-8 and J is TRBJ2-3; 11 nucleotides match TRBD2. CDR1 is SGHTS, CDR2 YDEGEE, per germline. Trimming at V came to 0 bases and at J to 6 bases, leaving 3 bases not matched to a gene. This CDR3 spans 15 amino acids. The CDR3 nucleotides read TGTGCCAGCAGCTTGGGACTAGCGGGGAGGGATACGCAGTATTTT. It codes for CASSLGLAGRDTQYF.

CDR3 coding DNA: TGTGCCAGCAGCGTAAACGCGCCCTCCTACAATGAGCAGTTCTTC. Its translation: CASSVNAPSYNEQFF. The J gene is TRBJ2-1, the V gene TRBV9; D gene unclear. CDR1 is SGDLS and CDR2 is YYNGEE in the germline V gene. V shed 1 base and J shed 0 bases, with 8 bases lying between them. This CDR3 spans 15 amino acids.

The chain links TRBV6-1 to TRBJ2-7, with D unclear. V lost 5 bases and J 4 bases, leaving 12 bases between the germline ends. Germline CDR1 reads MNHNS; CDR2 reads SASEGT. The CDR3 loop spans 13 amino acids. The CDR3 nucleotides are TGTGCCAGCAGTCAAGAAACAGCTTACGAGCAGTACGTC. Its protein is CASSQETAYEQYV.

V usage is TRBV18 and J usage is TRBJ2-1, with a possible D match to TRBD2 (7 bases). The CDR3 covers 14 residues. The germline CDR1 and CDR2 sequences are KGHSH and LQKENI. V lost 2 bases, J lost 10 bases, and 15 bases lay in between. CDR3 amino acids: CASSPSAGEGEQFF. The CDR3 DNA follows: TGTGCCAGCTCACCAAGTGCAGGGGAGGGGGAGCAGTTCTTC.

J is TRBJ1-1 and V is TRBV27, with D unclear. Trimming removed 0 bases from V and 11 bases from J, with 19 bases in between. CDR3 length: 15 residues. CDR1 is MNHEY and CDR2 is SMNVEV in the germline V gene (reference sequence). DNA for the CDR3: TGTGCCAGCAGTTTATCGAGCGGACTCTTCCCTGGGGCTTTCTTT. Protein: CASSLSSGLFPGAFF.

V and J are TRBV7-2 and TRBJ2-1; TRBD2 aligns across 8 bases. This CDR3 comprises 13 residues. CDR1 and CDR2 from the germline V gene are SGHTA and FQGNSA. V lost 1 base to trimming and J lost 15 bases; unmatched junction nucleotides: 8. The CDR3 coding sequence is TGTGCCAGCAGCTTAGATGCGGGGGGCCTCCGGTTCTTC. This gives the protein CASSLDAGGLRFF.

This clone appeared a few times. This chain links TRBV27 with TRBJ1-2; 9 bases fit TRBD1. The CDR3 runs 15 residues. CDR1 is MNHEY, CDR2 SMNVEV, per germline (reference sequence). J gave up 4 bases and V 5 bases, and 8 bases lay outside the gene matches. This chain's CDR3 is CASSPRQGVGYGYTF. The CDR3 DNA reads as TGTGCCAGCAGTCCGAGACAGGGGGTCGGCTATGGCTACACCTTC.

This clone has a handful of counts. V is TRBV7-6 and J is TRBJ2-5; a weak D match, TRBD1 (5 bases). The germline V and J ends were trimmed by 1 base and 8 bases, with 11 bases remaining between them. The germline V gene has CDR1 SGHVS and CDR2 FNYEAQ. The CDR3 length is 13 residues. In DNA form, the CDR3 reads TGTGCCAGCAGCTTAGAGGGGTGGGTTACCCAGTACTTC. This sequence encodes CASSLEGWVTQYF.

This chain's CDR3 is CASSPDRGNQPQHF. CDR3 nucleotide sequence: TGTGCCAGTAGCCCGGACAGGGGCAATCAGCCCCAGCATTTT. The J gene is TRBJ1-5, the V gene TRBV19, with 8 bases aligning to TRBD1. CDR3 length: 14 amino acids. The germline gives CDR1 LNHDA, CDR2 SQIVND (reference sequence). Trimming at V came to 6 bases and at J to 2 bases, leaving 3 bases not matched to a gene.

The rearrangement uses TRBV5-1 and TRBJ2-3, with a tentative D call TRBD2 (6 bases). V lost 5 bases to trimming and J lost 4 bases, with 20 bases between them. Germline V lookup: CDR1 SGHRS, CDR2 YFSETQ. The CDR3 extends over 16 amino acids. The CDR3 nucleotides read TGCGCCAGCAGTAGGTCCCCGGGAGTCGTGGCAGATACGCAGTATTTT. Translation: CASSRSPGVVADTQYF.

In its sample, this clone was seen a few times. The J gene is TRBJ2-1, the V gene TRBV18; 7 nucleotides line up with TRBD1. The CDR3 loop spans 14 amino acids. The ends lost 4 bases at V and 15 bases at J; junction bases unmatched: 15. Germline V gives CDR1 KGHSH, CDR2 LQKENI. CDR3 loop: CASSLSGTVGERFF. The CDR3 bases are TGTGCCAGCTCACTCTCCGGGACAGTCGGGGAAAGGTTCTTC.

This clone appeared a few times. The J gene is TRBJ2-1, the V gene TRBV10-3; D unclear. Deletions cut 10 bases from V and 8 bases from J, with 12 bases between. The germline CDR1 and CDR2 sequences are ENHRY and SYGVKD. The CDR3 is 11 residues long. Here the CDR3 DNA reads TGTGCCACGAGCTTTGTCGATGAGCAGTTCTTC. Protein sequence: CATSFVDEQFF.

The V gene is TRBV5-8, the J gene TRBJ2-3, with D maybe TRBD2 (5 bases). The V gene's germline CDR1 is SGHTS and CDR2 YDEGEE. The V and J ends lost 3 bases and 0 bases respectively, with 11 bases between them. This CDR3 spans 15 amino acids. CDR3 residues: CASSWERTSTDTQYF. The CDR3 DNA sequence: TGTGCCAGCAGCTGGGAGAGGACTAGCACAGATACGCAGTATTTT.

The chain joins TRBV16 to TRBJ1-5, with TRBD1 matching 10 bases. V lost 3 bases to trimming and J lost 5 bases; unmatched junction nucleotides: 4. CDR1 and CDR2 from the germline V gene are KGHSY and FQNENV. The CDR3 sequence is 15 residues long. CDR3 region: CASSHSGTGDQPQHF. The CDR3 nucleotides are TGTGCCAGCAGCCACTCCGGGACAGGGGATCAGCCCCAGCATTTT.

The rearrangement links TRBV5-1 to TRBJ2-1; TRBD2 aligns across 8 bases. J was trimmed by 4 bases and V by 0 bases; bases with no gene match: 6. This CDR3 region has 16 residues. The germline V gene encodes CDR1 SGHRS and CDR2 YFSETQ. CDR3 sequence (DNA): TGCGCCAGCAGCTTGGATACGGGGGGGGTATACAATGAGCAGTTCTTC. It encodes CASSLDTGGVYNEQFF. The whole variable domain, remainder taken from reference TRBV5-1 and TRBJ2-1, is KAGVTQTPRYLIKTRGQQVTLSCSPISGHRSVSWYQQTPGQGLQFLFEYFSETQRNKGNFPGRFSGRQFSNSRSEMNVSTLELGDSALYLCASSLDTGGVYNEQFFGPGTRLTVL.

This sequence joins TRBV4-2 and TRBJ2-5, with D unresolved. The CDR3 is 15 residues long. Trimming cost V 0 bases and J 2 bases, with 10 bases left between them. Germline V lookup: CDR1 LGHNA, CDR2 YNFKEQ. The CDR3 coding sequence is TGTGCCAGCAGCCAAGAGAGGCAAGGACAAGAGACCCAGTACTTC. Amino acid sequence: CASSQERQGQETQYF.

The chain employs TRBV5-1 and TRBJ2-7; a weak D match, TRBD2 (5 bases). CDR3 length equals 15 residues. The germline CDR1 and CDR2 sequences are SGHRS and YFSETQ. The V gene lost 0 bases and the J gene lost 1 base, with 11 bases spanning the gap. This CDR3 is CASSLVGWESYEQYF. In DNA, the CDR3 is TGCGCCAGCAGCTTGGTAGGCTGGGAGTCCTACGAGCAGTACTTC.

The chain uses TRBV18 and TRBJ2-7; 12 bases are shared with TRBD1. Unmatched junction bases numbered 5, after V lost 3 bases and J lost 5 bases. CDR1 and CDR2 (germline): KGHSH, LQKENI. This CDR3 contains 15 residues. CDR3 DNA: TGTGCCAGCTCACCTACCGGGACAGGGGGCCACGAGCAGTACGTC. Translated, it gives CASSPTGTGGHEQYV.

The J gene is TRBJ1-2, the V gene TRBV27, with 7 bases fitting TRBD1. There are 13 residues in the CDR3. Losses at the gene ends were 7 bases for V and 8 bases for J; bases not matched to a gene: 10. Germline values: CDR1 MNHEY, CDR2 SMNVEV (reference sequence). The CDR3 DNA sequence: TGTGCCAGCAAATCAGACAGGGCCAGCGGCTACACCTTC. This codes for CASKSDRASGYTF.